These 20 T cell receptor beta chains came from one sample sequenced in a study of control samples from healthy donors and cancer patients. The protocol was immunoSEQ multiplex PCR, while the TCRdb copy is restricted to in-frame clones and leaves out a portion. Of about 140,000 clones in the sample, 70% to 90% were seen once. The source material was blood. The receptors here all came from a woman in her 30s in good health.

This chain links TRBV7-6 with TRBJ1-6; D is possibly TRBD1 (5 bases). Trimming cost V 6 bases and J 8 bases, with 11 bases left between them. Germline V CDR1 and CDR2: SGHVS, FNYEAQ. CDR3 length: 13 amino acids. CDR3 in DNA: TGTGCCAGCAGTCAGGACAACTATTCACCCCTCCACTTT. Translating it yields CASSQDNYSPLHF.

This chain joins TRBV28 and TRBJ1-2; D gene uncertain. V was shortened by 5 bases and J by 2 bases, with 9 bases between the two germline ends. CDR3 length equals 13 residues. Germline V gene data show CDR1 as MDHEN and CDR2 as SYDVKM. The chain's CDR3 is CASSPSGNYGYTF. CDR3 sequence (DNA): TGTGCCAGCAGTCCCAGTGGGAACTATGGCTACACCTTC.

Only a few counts were recorded for this clone. The rearrangement joins TRBV11-2 to TRBJ2-6, with D unclear. The V end lost 2 bases, the J end lost 0 bases, and 17 bases lay between the germline ends. CDR3 length: 19 amino acids. Germline-derived CDR1 and CDR2 are SGHAT and FQNNGV. CDR3: CASSLLAGYSDSGANVLTF. The CDR3 DNA reads TGTGCCAGCAGCTTATTAGCCGGGTACTCGGACTCTGGGGCCAACGTCCTGACTTTC.

The V and J genes are TRBV3-1 (or the pseudogene TRBV3-2) and TRBJ1-2, with TRBD1 as a possible D gene (6 bases). V lost 6 bases, J lost 3 bases, and 8 bases lay in between. Per germline, CDR1 LGHDT and CDR2 YNNKEL (reference sequence). This CDR3 comprises 12 residues. CDR3 nucleotide sequence: TGTGCCAGCAGGCCAGGGGACTATGGCTACACCTTC. Translating it yields CASRPGDYGYTF.

The chain carries TRBV3-1 (or the pseudogene TRBV3-2) and TRBJ2-1; D unclear. This CDR3 is built from 15 residues. CDR1 is LGHDT and CDR2 is YNNKEL in the germline V gene (reference sequence). Trimming removed 2 bases at V and 5 bases at J, with 13 bases between. In DNA form, the CDR3 reads TGTGCCAGCAGCCAACAGGACCTCATAAACAATGAGCAGTTCTTC. As protein: CASSQQDLINNEQFF.

The J gene is TRBJ1-4, the V gene TRBV4-1, with a weak D call TRBD1 (5 bases). CDR3 length: 13 amino acids. Per the germline V gene, CDR1 is MGHRA and CDR2 is YSYEKL. Trimming removed 0 bases from V and 8 bases from J, with 7 bases in between. The DNA of the CDR3 is TGCGCCAGCAGCCAAGAAAGGGACGAAAAACTGTTTTTT. Translating gives CASSQERDEKLFF.

In DNA, the CDR3 is TGCAGCGTTGAAGGACTAGCGGGAGAACCCGGGCACTACAATGAGCAGTTCTTC. This gives the protein CSVEGLAGEPGHYNEQFF. J is TRBJ2-1 and V is TRBV29-1, with 12 bases matching TRBD2. The CDR3 sequence is 18 residues long. Germline V CDR1 and CDR2: SQVTM, ANQGSEA. Trimming took 1 base from V and 3 from J; bases not matched to a gene: 10.

The J gene is TRBJ1-6, the V gene TRBV30, with D hard to call. CDR1 is GTSNPN, CDR2 SVGIG, per germline (reference sequence). V gave up 0 bases and J gave up 7 bases, with 10 bases separating them. The CDR3 sequence is 14 residues long. This CDR3 is CAWSVLDLNSPLHF. The CDR3, as DNA: TGTGCCTGGAGTGTCTTGGACCTAAATTCACCCCTCCACTTT.

The chain carries TRBV18 and TRBJ1-4, with D perhaps matching TRBD1 (6 bases). Trimming cost V 3 bases and J 6 bases, with 14 bases left between them. The germline V gene has CDR1 KGHSH and CDR2 LQKENI. CDR3 length equals 15 residues. This CDR3 reads CASSPSQGWDEKLFF. In DNA form, the CDR3 reads TGTGCCAGCTCACCCTCCCAGGGGTGGGATGAAAAACTGTTTTTT. The whole variable domain, filled in from reference TRBV18 and TRBJ1-4, reads NAGVMQNPRHLVRRRGQEARLRCSPMKGHSHVYWYRQLPEEGLKFMVYLQKENIIDESGMPKERFSAEFPKEGPSILRIQQVVRGDSAAYFCASSPSQGWDEKLFFGSGTQLSVL.

Concerning this clone itself: The same CDR3 also results from other DNA sequences found in this sample. The CDR3 DNA follows: TGTGCCAGTAGTATAGTCGGGGGCAATCAGCCCCAGCATTTT. Amino acids: CASSIVGGNQPQHF. The genes are TRBV19 and TRBJ1-5, with D unresolved. V lost 1 base to trimming and J lost 2 bases, with 6 bases between them. CDR1 LNHDA and CDR2 SQIVND come from the germline V gene (reference sequence). The CDR3 is made up of 14 amino acids.

The chain combines TRBV7-2 with TRBJ1-1, with TRBD1 matching 7 bases. The germline V gene has CDR1 SGHTA and CDR2 FQGNSA. V trimming: 7 bases; J trimming: 1 base; junction bases outside the gene matches: 6. This CDR3 spans 14 amino acids. CDR3 residues: CASKEGATNTEAFF. The CDR3 bases are TGTGCCAGCAAGGAGGGGGCGACGAACACTGAAGCTTTCTTT.

This chain uses TRBV19 with TRBJ1-1; tentatively, D is TRBD1 (5 bases). The germline V gene encodes CDR1 LNHDA and CDR2 SQIVND (reference sequence). V lost 3 bases to trimming and J lost 3 bases, with 20 bases between them. The CDR3 extends over 17 amino acids. CDR3 sequence: CASSIRGTRVRDTEAFF. In DNA, the CDR3 is TGTGCCAGTAGTATCCGGGGGACTCGGGTAAGAGACACTGAAGCTTTCTTT.

The chain uses TRBV2 and TRBJ2-5, with TRBD1 matching over 7 bases. The V gene end was trimmed by 4 bases and the J gene end by 5 bases; junction bases not matched to a gene: 7. Germline V gives CDR1 SNHLY, CDR2 FYNNEI. The CDR3 runs 14 residues. CDR3 in amino acids: CASSGDRVLETQYF. The CDR3, as DNA: TGTGCCAGCAGTGGCGACAGGGTATTGGAGACCCAGTACTTC.

The V gene is TRBV27, the J gene TRBJ2-3; 11 positions agree with TRBD2. V shed 4 bases and J 2 bases; nucleotides not matched to a gene: 11. The CDR3 is 18 amino acids. The germline gives CDR1 MNHEY, CDR2 SMNVEV (reference sequence). CDR3 sequence reads: CASSSQLAGVGATDTQYF. CDR3 DNA: TGTGCCAGCAGTTCTCAACTAGCGGGAGTCGGGGCCACAGATACGCAGTATTTT.

The sample holds one count of this clone. The chain combines TRBV12-3 or TRBV12-4 with TRBJ1-5, with D possibly TRBD1 on 6 matching bases. Trimming left V 3 bases short and J 7 bases short, with 10 bases between. The CDR3 is 13 amino acids. CDR3 nucleotides: TGTGCCAGCAGTTTCGGGGGCTGGCAGCCCCAGCATTTT. Protein product: CASSFGGWQPQHF.

V gene TRBV19 combines with J gene TRBJ2-1; TRBD2 aligns across 8 bases. Germline loops: CDR1 LNHDA, CDR2 SQIVND (reference sequence). The CDR3 spans 14 residues. V shed 2 bases, J shed 9 bases, and the junction held 6 bases outside the gene matches. In nucleotides, the CDR3 is TGTGCCAGTAGTATACTAACTAGCGGAGGTGAGCAGTTCTTC. It yields the protein CASSILTSGGEQFF.

J is TRBJ2-5 and V is TRBV4-2; D remains unclear. Germline values: CDR1 LGHNA, CDR2 YNFKEQ. CDR3 length: 11 residues. V was clipped by 0 bases and J by 5 bases, with 1 base between them. CDR3 in DNA: TGTGCCAGCAGCCAAGAGGAGACCCAGTACTTC. Its protein is CASSQEETQYF.

The rearrangement uses TRBV5-4 and TRBJ2-1, with 11 bases identical to TRBD2. Germline values: CDR1 SGHNT, CDR2 YYREEE (reference sequence). With V trimmed by 4 bases and J by 6 bases, 3 bases remained unmatched. The CDR3 spans 14 residues. This CDR3 reads CASSHSGRANEQFF. Written as DNA, the CDR3 is TGTGCCAGCAGCCATAGCGGGAGGGCCAATGAGCAGTTCTTC.

V usage is TRBV7-8 and J usage is TRBJ2-7, with 7 positions matching TRBD2. The CDR3 totals 19 residues. V gave up 5 bases and J gave up 2 bases; unmatched junction bases: 21. The germline V gene encodes CDR1 SGHVS and CDR2 FQNEAQ. The CDR3 region has the DNA TGTGCCAGCAGCCCCTCGGTTAGCCCCCTGGCGGCGGGAGCCTACGAGCAGTACTTC. Translated, it gives CASSPSVSPLAAGAYEQYF. The full variable domain, its missing parts supplied by reference TRBV7-8 and TRBJ2-7, is GAGVSQSPRYKVAKRGQDVALRCDPISGHVSLFWYQQALGQGPEFLTYFQNEAQLDKSGLPSDRFFAERPEGSVSTLKIQRTQQEDSAVYLCASSPSVSPLAAGAYEQYFGPGTRLTVT.

This clone was seen only a few times. The J gene is TRBJ2-7, the V gene TRBV28; TRBD2 agrees at 9 bases. This CDR3 is 15 amino acids long. J lost 5 bases, V lost 7 bases, and 12 bases had no gene match. Germline V gives CDR1 MDHEN, CDR2 SYDVKM. Here the CDR3 DNA reads TGTGCCAGCACGATGTCTAGCGGGATTACCCACGAGCAGTACTTC. Translated, it gives CASTMSSGITHEQYF.